A single T cell receptor (beta chain) is shown here with its context. The antigen is undetermined. The data originate from a study of T cells in localized non-small cell lung cancer. Study results and limitations: Heterogeneity remains possible because sequencing was limited to only one tumor region. A median about 54 of the top 100 tumor clones appeared in adjacent lung. Longer overall survival was seen with higher T cell density measured in blood.

The ends lost 0 bases at V and 0 bases at J; junction bases unmatched: 13. Germline V gene sequence: CDR1 LNHDA, CDR2 SQIVND (reference sequence). This CDR3 contains 19 residues. Assay used: immunoSEQ multiplex PCR; TCRdb lists only in-frame clones, some missing. The sample lists tens of thousands of clones; roughly 81% were seen once. The J gene is TRBJ2-7, the V gene TRBV19, with 8 bases fitting TRBD2. Specimen: peripheral blood, collected before any cancer treatment. The source is a female donor older than 55 with stage I lung adenocarcinoma. The CDR3 sequence: CASSIDFLGLADDSYEQYF. The CDR3 region has the DNA TGTGCCAGTAGTATAGATTTCTTAGGACTAGCCGACGACTCCTACGAGCAGTACTTC.